Only one count was recorded for the clone carrying this T cell receptor beta chain. As yet, its antigen is unknown. Sequencing was performed with immunoSEQ multiplex PCR; in TCRdb, only in-frame clones are kept and a portion is missing. This sample has around 200,000 clones, with 85% to 95% found just once. The data originate from a study of T cell responses to AZD1222 COVID-19 vaccine. Notes on the study in general: Just a handful of people given AZD1222 tested seropositive at baseline. There were vaccine-associated CD4 TCRs across spike, dominant at 160-218 and 743-854.

CDR1 is GTSNPN, CDR2 SVGIG, per germline (reference sequence). Deletions cut 7 bases from V and 2 bases from J, with 14 bases between. CDR3 length: 13 residues. V is TRBV30 and J is TRBJ1-2; no clear D. Sequencing was performed on peripheral blood, taken 28 days after the second dose of the MenACWY control vaccine. This clonotype was obtained from an adult who received the MenACWY meningococcal vaccine as a control. In nucleotides, the CDR3 is TGTGCCTCGCCGGCGGACGGCAACTATGGCTACACCTTC. Protein product: CASPADGNYGYTF.